These T cell receptor beta chains were read from a single sample in a study of cytomegalovirus exposure and HLA in healthy donors. Sequencing used immunoSEQ multiplex PCR; TCRdb keeps in-frame clones, though not all of them. The sample gives 140,000 or so clones, approximately 80% of which show up once; just under 3% is in the top ten. Sequencing input: PBMCs. Receptors were obtained from a female donor in good health and CMV-seronegative. Both conserved end residues are part of each CDR3. The order of the fields is CDR3 length, V gene, J gene, CDR3 protein.

19	TRBV6-1	TRBJ1-1	CASSEAYGGMGSRDTEAFF
14	TRBV7-8	TRBJ1-2	CASSPDEVDYGYTF
16	TRBV7-8	TRBJ2-1	CASSLAGLAGYNEQFF
15	TRBV27	TRBJ2-2	CASSFLDSNTGELFF
14	TRBV6-6	TRBJ2-5	CASRGSSLVETQYF
11	TRBV28	TRBJ1-2	CASKRGHGYTF
16	TRBV7-9	TRBJ1-5	CASSLDSGRSNQPQHF
13	TRBV7-6	TRBJ1-1	CASSLAYGTEAFF
15	TRBV19	TRBJ1-3	CASSISQAGRNTIYF
13	TRBV18	TRBJ1-1	CASSPFEYTEAFF
14	TRBV28	TRBJ2-7	CASSLGVAFYEQYF
12	TRBV7-9	TRBJ2-1	CASSQTSREQFF
14	TRBV7-2	TRBJ1-5	CASSPDSSNQPQHF
18	TRBV7-9	TRBJ2-2	CASSRILQGVGTTGELFF
15	TRBV7-9	TRBJ2-2	CASSSRQGGSGELFF
14	TRBV5-1	TRBJ2-5	CASSLSGRQETQYF
11	TRBV7-6	TRBJ1-1	CASSSGCGAFF
15	TRBV5-1	TRBJ2-1	CASSAGLAGTNEQFF
14	TRBV28	TRBJ2-5	CASSPGTGLETQYF
15	TRBV15	TRBJ2-5	CATSRDLAGGETQYF
16	TRBV5-1	TRBJ1-1	CASSSSVAAMNTEAFF
15	TRBV7-2	TRBJ1-4	CASSTRTGAGEKLFF
15	TRBV27	TRBJ2-7	CASSVDRAPLGEQYF
15	TRBV6-5	TRBJ2-2	CASSWTGKNTGELFF
14	TRBV11-3	TRBJ2-1	CASSLGAGGNEQFF
14	TRBV28	TRBJ2-1	CASSPRTLYNEQFF
16	TRBV4-3	TRBJ1-6	CASSQGFGQYNSPLHF
11	TRBV5-1	TRBJ2-1	CASSLGNEQFF
15	TRBV7-9	TRBJ2-3	CASSLSGSTPDTQYF
14	TRBV14	TRBJ2-1	CASSQVGGVNEQFF
17	TRBV10-3	TRBJ2-1	CAISELSGGLSYNEQFF
14	TRBV5-1	TRBJ2-7	CASSRMGSSYEQYF
19	TRBV18	TRBJ2-1	CASSPLFGLAGEVYNEQFF
15	TRBV5-4	TRBJ2-1	CASSSGSGARGEQFF
16	TRBV14	TRBJ2-3	CASSHMTSGRADTQYF
19	TRBV7-9	TRBJ2-1	CASSLGPNYGSGLVNEQFF
15	TRBV6-1	TRBJ2-7	CASRLTGRISYEQYF
13	TRBV5-6	TRBJ1-1	CASSGGAATEAFF
14	TRBV2	TRBJ2-6	CASIRQGGANVLTF
16	TRBV30	TRBJ2-1	CAWSDLGSGTYNEQFF
12	TRBV5-1	TRBJ2-5	CASSFHQETQYF
15	TRBV4-2	TRBJ1-3	CASSQYSASGNTIYF
15	TRBV5-1	.	CASSLGGGQSYEQYF
16	TRBV7-9	TRBJ1-4	CASSFKGTVPNEKLFF
16	TRBV30	TRBJ1-2	CAWKFIWAGPNYGYTF
13	TRBV7-2	TRBJ2-4	CASSLGGLNIQYF